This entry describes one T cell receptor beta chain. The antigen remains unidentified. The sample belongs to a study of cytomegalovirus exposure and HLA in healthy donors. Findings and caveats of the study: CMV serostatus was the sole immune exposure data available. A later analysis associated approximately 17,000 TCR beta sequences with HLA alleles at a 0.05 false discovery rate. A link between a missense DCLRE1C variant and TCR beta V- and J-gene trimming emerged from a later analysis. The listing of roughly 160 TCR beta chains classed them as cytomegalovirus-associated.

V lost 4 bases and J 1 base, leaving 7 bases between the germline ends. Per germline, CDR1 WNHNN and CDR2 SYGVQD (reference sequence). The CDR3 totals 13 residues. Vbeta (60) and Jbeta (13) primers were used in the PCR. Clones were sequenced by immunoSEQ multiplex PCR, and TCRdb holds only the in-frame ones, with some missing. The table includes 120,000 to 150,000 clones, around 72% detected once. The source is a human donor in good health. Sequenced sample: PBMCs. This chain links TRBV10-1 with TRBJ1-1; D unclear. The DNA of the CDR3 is TGCGCCAGCAGTGTGGGCTGGAACACTGAAGCTTTCTTT. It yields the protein CASSVGWNTEAFF.